This T cell receptor (beta chain) was captured in a study of blood T cell repertoires in COVID-19. J lost 8 bases, V lost 2 bases, and 10 bases had no gene match. The germline V gene has CDR1 MNHNS and CDR2 SASEGT. This CDR3 is built from 16 residues. The data were produced by immunoSEQ multiplex PCR, yet TCRdb's version contains in-frame clones alone and is incomplete. This sample yields tens of thousands of clones, of which around 80% are seen a single time; more than 5% belongs to the top ten. The J gene is TRBJ2-3, the V gene TRBV6-1; 10 nucleotides match TRBD2. The receptor's source is a man in his 60s with active or convalescent COVID-19. Sequencing was carried out using peripheral blood. This CDR3 reads CASSELEAGGPGTQYF. The CDR3 DNA follows: TGTGCCAGCAGTGAACTGGAAGCGGGGGGGCCGGGTACGCAGTATTTT.